This is a list of T cell receptor beta chains from one sample in a study of cytotoxic CD8 clonotypes in ibrutinib-treated CLL. TCRdb's table, derived via immunoSEQ multiplex PCR, lists solely in-frame clones and lacks some. The data contain approximately 22,000 clones, about 68% of them singletons. Specimen: PBMCs, collected before ibrutinib treatment. These receptors were obtained from a human donor with chronic lymphocytic leukemia. The CDR3 runs from the conserved cysteine through the conserved F or W. The order of the fields is V gene, clone size, CDR3 length, CDR3 protein. A clone size is listed for some rows: how often the clone was seen (once, few, many), or a class if it is expanded.

TRBV6-5 . 15 CASSGRSSYDYEQYF
TRBV7-9 . 14 CASSPGDMNTEAFF
TRBV27 . 20 CASSLYRGLAGLPNTGELFF
TRBV11-3 . 12 CASSPSTGELFF
TRBV5-1 . 13 CASSLDWTDGYTF
TRBV7-5 . 18 CVRSLQGPGGPGTDTQYF
TRBV19 . 15 CASSILAGASGELFF
TRBV27 . 13 CAGAPITGGELFF
TRBV2 . 13 CASSRFGDNEQFF
TRBV2 . 15 CASSEGGGARTEAFF
TRBV15 . 14 CATSTRTGVDGYTF
TRBV23-1 . 15 CARPGDSCSYNEQFF
TRBV6-1 . 16 CASSGTLAGSSYEQYF
TRBV5-5 . 15 CASSTQVITPYEQYF
TRBV20-1 . 11 CSARSGDGYTF
TRBV6-1 . 13 CASLPGQGGEQYF
TRBV2 . 15 CASSENKVRGETQYF
TRBV6-6 few 16 CASSRGTGSSGNTIYF
TRBV7-6 . 17 CASSLGLAGEKSYEQYF
TRBV27 . 14 CASSKQGVSYEQYF
TRBV5-8 . 14 CASRLTGLAGELFF
TRBV6-1 . 15 CASSAYRGALNEQFF
TRBV6-4 . 17 CASNSKWTEHSNQPQHF
TRBV6-1 . 15 CASSGYTGAWGKLFF
TRBV29-1 once 12 CSSRTAYNEQFF
TRBV18 medium-sized 15 CASLPPAGVHGELFF
TRBV7-8 . 15 CASSEQTGDSEKLFF
TRBV5-8 . 14 CAVKTGPITDTQYF
TRBV11-2 . 14 CASSWDGSQETQYF
TRBV7-2 . 15 CASSLEDRGVYEQYF
TRBV18 . 16 CASSPGRQGALNEQFF
TRBV7-7 few 14 CASSLNSGTDTQYF
TRBV6-5 . 13 CASKRQATYEQYF
TRBV27 . 13 CASSYPGNSEQYF
TRBV5-1 . 15 CASTDSGRGAGELFF
TRBV4-2 . 20 CASSHGSFGQGFLAKNIQYF
TRBV30 . 14 CAWTRQNSNQPQHF
TRBV6-6 . 12 CATRDSNQPQHF
TRBV7-9 . 16 CASTLWISSGANVLTF